Below are 8 T cell receptor beta chains sequenced from a single sample in a study of blood T cell repertoires in COVID-19. Profiling relied on immunoSEQ multiplex PCR, and the TCRdb table lists in-frame clones only, not all of them. The top ten hold approximately 31% of the sample, which has 100,000 or so clones, more than 80% seen once. Material: peripheral blood. The receptors originated from a woman of 80 years or more with acute or convalescent COVID-19.

The CDR3 coding sequence is TGTGCCAGCAGCCGAGACAGGGAAATAACCGGGGAGCTGTTTTTT. Translating gives CASSRDREITGELFF. The genes are TRBV6-6 and TRBJ2-2; TRBD1 agrees at 7 bases. V trimming: 6 bases; J trimming: 5 bases; junction bases outside the gene matches: 9. The germline V gene has CDR1 MNHNY and CDR2 SVGAGI (reference sequence). The CDR3 has 15 amino acids.

For this clone: At the DNA level, this CDR3 is encoded by other sequences in the same sample as well. The chain has TRBV27 and TRBJ2-7; D unresolved. The ends were cut back, 0 bases at V and 3 bases at J, with 6 bases in the middle. There are 13 residues in the CDR3. The germline V gene has CDR1 MNHEY and CDR2 SMNVEV (reference sequence). In DNA, the CDR3 is TGTGCCAGCAGTTTATCTCGTAGCTACGAGCAGTACTTC. This gives the protein CASSLSRSYEQYF.

The rearrangement uses TRBV3-1 (or the pseudogene TRBV3-2) and TRBJ2-7, with 7 bases matching TRBD1. CDR3 length: 14 amino acids. CDR1 LGHDT and CDR2 YNNKEL come from the germline V gene (reference sequence). Trimming cost V 6 bases and J 1 base; bases outside gene matches: 6. The CDR3 DNA reads as TGTGCCAGCAGACCCGGACAGGAATCCTACGAGCAGTACTTC. It encodes CASRPGQESYEQYF.

This clone has more than one count but fewer than ten. The V and J genes are TRBV7-9 and TRBJ2-3; the D gene is possibly TRBD1 (6 bases). V lost 2 bases, J lost 4 bases, and 13 bases lay in between. This CDR3 contains 15 residues. CDR1 is SEHNR and CDR2 is FQNEAQ in the germline V gene (reference sequence). The DNA of the CDR3 is TGTGCCAGCAGCTTAATAGGGGGATTCCCAGATACGCAGTATTTT. This gives the protein CASSLIGGFPDTQYF.

This clone was seen a handful of times. The gene calls are TRBV5-4 and TRBJ2-5; TRBD2 matches at 12 bases. CDR1 is SGHNT, CDR2 YYREEE, per germline (reference sequence). This CDR3 is built from 16 residues. Trimming took 2 bases from V and 5 from J; bases not matched to a gene: 7. CDR3 sequence reads: CASSFRLAGGLETQYF. DNA of the CDR3: TGTGCCAGCAGCTTTCGGCTAGCGGGGGGGCTTGAGACCCAGTACTTC. Full variable domain (missing parts from reference TRBV5-4 and TRBJ2-5): ETGVTQSPTHLIKTRGQQVTLRCSSQSGHNTVSWYQQALGQGPQFIFQYYREEENGRGNFPPRFSGLQFPNYSSELNVNALELDDSALYLCASSFRLAGGLETQYFGPGTRLLVL.

This rearrangement joins TRBV6-5 to TRBJ1-3, with TRBD1 matching over 8 bases. The CDR3 covers 14 residues. V lost 4 bases and J lost 3; bases outside the gene matches: 2. The V gene's germline CDR1 is MNHEY and CDR2 SVGAGI. CDR3 region: CASSWGQVGNTIYF. CDR3 in DNA: TGTGCCAGCAGTTGGGGACAGGTTGGAAACACCATATATTTT.

The rearrangement uses TRBV19 and TRBJ2-1, with 8 bases lining up with TRBD2. Per germline, CDR1 LNHDA and CDR2 SQIVND (reference sequence). Trimming at V came to 3 bases and at J to 0 bases, leaving 4 bases not matched to a gene. The CDR3 is 16 amino acids. The DNA for the CDR3 is TGTGCCAGTAGTATCCTCACTAGCGGCTCCTACAATGAGCAGTTCTTC. Its protein product is CASSILTSGSYNEQFF.

The chain links TRBV7-8 to TRBJ1-2; 8 bases fit TRBD1. V lost 4 bases to trimming and J lost 7 bases; unmatched junction nucleotides: 8. This CDR3 has 14 residues. From germline, CDR1 is SGHVS and CDR2 FQNEAQ. The CDR3 is CASSSGQGVSGYTF. The DNA of the CDR3 is TGTGCCAGCAGCTCAGGACAGGGCGTTAGTGGCTACACCTTC.